This section outlines one T cell receptor beta chain sequence together with its context. Its cognate antigen is unknown. This entry comes from a study of brain metastases from non-small cell lung cancer. TCRdb keeps only in-frame clones here, not all; method: immunoSEQ multiplex PCR. The sample lists some 3,000 clones; 81% were seen once. Overall study findings and caveats: TCR repertoires overlapped largely between brain metastases and matched primaries. Expanded T-cell clones appeared in more than 60% of brain metastases over primaries.

The origin of this receptor is a donor older than 35 with non-small cell lung cancer. The source material was tissue from a brain metastasis.

In nucleotides, the CDR3 is TGTGCCAGCAGCCAGGATAGCTATGGCTACACCTTC. It codes for CASSQDSYGYTF. V gene TRBV9 combines with J gene TRBJ1-2; D not certain. The CDR3 is 12 amino acids. With 4 bases removed from V and 4 bases from J, the gap between germline ends came to 8 bases. Per the germline V gene, CDR1 is SGDLS and CDR2 is YYNGEE.